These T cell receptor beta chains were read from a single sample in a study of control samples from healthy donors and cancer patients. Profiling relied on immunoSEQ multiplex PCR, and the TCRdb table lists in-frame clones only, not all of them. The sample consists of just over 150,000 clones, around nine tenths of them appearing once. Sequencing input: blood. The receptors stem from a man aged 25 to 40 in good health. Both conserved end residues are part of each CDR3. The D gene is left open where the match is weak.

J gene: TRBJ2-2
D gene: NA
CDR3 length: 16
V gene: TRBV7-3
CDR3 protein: CASSNAQGRGTGELFF

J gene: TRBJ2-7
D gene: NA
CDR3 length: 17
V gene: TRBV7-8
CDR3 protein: CASSLVLVPMKGYEQYF

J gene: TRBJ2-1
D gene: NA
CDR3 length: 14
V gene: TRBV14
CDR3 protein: CASSQDGRLHEQFF

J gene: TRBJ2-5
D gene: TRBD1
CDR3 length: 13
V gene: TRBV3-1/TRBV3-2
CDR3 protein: CASSRTGGETQYF

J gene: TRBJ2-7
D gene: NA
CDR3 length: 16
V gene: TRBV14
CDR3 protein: CASSQEGGGVSYEQYF

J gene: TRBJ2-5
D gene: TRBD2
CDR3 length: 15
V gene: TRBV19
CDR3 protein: CASTILAGGKETQYF

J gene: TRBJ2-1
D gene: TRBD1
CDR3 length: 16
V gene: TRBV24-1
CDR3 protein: CATSDSRTGYTNEQFF

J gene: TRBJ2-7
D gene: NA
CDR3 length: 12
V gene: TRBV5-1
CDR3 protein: CASSFTEGDTYF

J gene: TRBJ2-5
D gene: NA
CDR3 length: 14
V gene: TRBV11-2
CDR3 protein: CASSFHQGPETQYF

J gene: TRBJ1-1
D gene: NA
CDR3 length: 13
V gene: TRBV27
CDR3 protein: CASRYRADTEAFF

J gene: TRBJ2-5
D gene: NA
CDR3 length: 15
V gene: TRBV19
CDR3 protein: CASSTRGRGQETQYF

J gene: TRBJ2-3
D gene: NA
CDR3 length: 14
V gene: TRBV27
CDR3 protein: CASSPGVLGDTQYF

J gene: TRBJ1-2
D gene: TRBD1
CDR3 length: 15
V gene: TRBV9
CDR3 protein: CASSSDRGWDYGYTF

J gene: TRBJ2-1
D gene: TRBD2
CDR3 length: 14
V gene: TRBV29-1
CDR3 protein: CSVQAGVTRGEQFF

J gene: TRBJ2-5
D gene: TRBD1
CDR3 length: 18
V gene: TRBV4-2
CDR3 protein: CASSQANVPGQGRQTQYF

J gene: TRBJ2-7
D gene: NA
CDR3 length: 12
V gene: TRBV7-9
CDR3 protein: CASSYSDYEQYF

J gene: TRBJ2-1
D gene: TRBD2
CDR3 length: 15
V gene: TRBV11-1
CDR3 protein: CASSGGGIVQAPQFF

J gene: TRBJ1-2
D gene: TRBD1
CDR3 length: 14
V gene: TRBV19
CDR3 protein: CASSIRQGLRGYTF

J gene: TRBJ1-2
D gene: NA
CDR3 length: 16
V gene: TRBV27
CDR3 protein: CASSLNNQGPSTGYTF

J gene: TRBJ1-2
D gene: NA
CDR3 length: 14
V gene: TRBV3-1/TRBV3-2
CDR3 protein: CASSQDNPGQGYTF

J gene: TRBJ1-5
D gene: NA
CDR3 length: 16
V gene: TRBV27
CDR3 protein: CASSLRASTSNQPQHF

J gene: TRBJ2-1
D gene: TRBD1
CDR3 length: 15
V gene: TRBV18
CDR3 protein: CASSPRTGNFNEQFF

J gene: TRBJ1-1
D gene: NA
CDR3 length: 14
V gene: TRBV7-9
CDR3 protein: CASSLGAPNTEAFF

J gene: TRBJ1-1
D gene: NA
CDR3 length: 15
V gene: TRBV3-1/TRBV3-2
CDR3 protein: CASSQDLGGGTEAFF

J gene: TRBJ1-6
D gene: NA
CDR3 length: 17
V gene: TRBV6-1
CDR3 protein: CASSERGGPVLYSPLHF

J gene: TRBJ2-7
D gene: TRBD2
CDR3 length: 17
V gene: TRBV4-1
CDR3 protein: CASSQDPPPSGGYEQYF

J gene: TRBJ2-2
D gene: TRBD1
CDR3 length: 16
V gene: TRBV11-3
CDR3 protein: CASSLAGQANTGELFF

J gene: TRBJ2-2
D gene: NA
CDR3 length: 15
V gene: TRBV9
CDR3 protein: CASSVTGPNTGELFF

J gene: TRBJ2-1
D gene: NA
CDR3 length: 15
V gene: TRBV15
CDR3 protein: CATSRDSGTYNEQFF

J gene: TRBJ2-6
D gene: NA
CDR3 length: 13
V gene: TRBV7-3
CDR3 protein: CASTPSGANVLTF

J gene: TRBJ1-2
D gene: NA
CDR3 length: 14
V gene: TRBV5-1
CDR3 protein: CASHPRGENYGYTF

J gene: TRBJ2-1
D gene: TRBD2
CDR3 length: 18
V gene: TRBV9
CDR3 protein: CASSVGLAGRSSYNEQFF

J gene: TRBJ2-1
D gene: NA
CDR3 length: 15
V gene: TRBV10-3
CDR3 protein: CAIGSGTSSYNEQFF

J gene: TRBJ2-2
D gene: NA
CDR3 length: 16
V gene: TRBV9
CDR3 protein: CASSVVSGPNTGELFF